This record covers a single T cell receptor (beta chain). The antigen is unknown. This specimen belongs to a study of shared clonotypes between healthy human individuals. Turning to the study itself: Per donor, three plates held CD4 naive cells, three held CD4 memory, two held CD8 naive and one held CD8 memory.

Germline V gene sequence: CDR1 SGHVS, CDR2 FNYEAQ. The CDR3 covers 14 residues. V was pared by 5 bases and J by 3 bases, with 13 bases between. Only in-frame clones appear in the TCRdb table, and some are missing; sequencing was by immunoSEQ multiplex PCR. The sample lists some 2 million clones, less than 95% seen once, with about 1.1% in the top ten. Positively selected for CCR7, the CD45RO-negative cells used as naive CD8 cells excluded terminally differentiated effector memory CD45RA+ cells. Study results and limitations: The represented genetic and exposure-history diversity was limited by the small number of donors. The study generally estimated greater richness for naive than memory subsets. The four-donor shared clonotypes exceeded non-shared clonotypes in generation probability, with non-shared ones scoring lower.

This chain connects TRBV7-6 to TRBJ2-5; a possible D gene is TRBD2 (6 bases). Sequencing was performed on naive CD8+ T cells sorted from blood. This clonotype was obtained from a man between 18 and 29 years old in good health. CDR3 sequence reads: CASSPGLKEETQYF. In nucleotides, the CDR3 is TGTGCCAGCAGCCCGGGACTGAAAGAAGAGACCCAGTACTTC.